This is a list of T cell receptor beta chains from one sample in a study of blood T cells in healthy people across ages. TCRdb re-called the 5' RACE reads through MiXCR, storing one row per CDR3 protein. The sample includes about 1 million distinct CDR3 sequences, about 25% of them seen just once. These same data were also listed under a study on T cells of mothers and their children.

Sequencing input: blood. Source of these receptors: a girl aged 2-9 years in good health. The conserved cysteine and the conserved F or W are not part of the CDR3 here. A D gene is named only where the DNA matches it firmly.

V gene	D gene	CDR3 protein
TRBV4-2	NA	ASSPLWEPSGANVLT
TRBV24-1	TRBD1	ATSDPADRGKSGANVLT
TRBV7-6	TRBD2	ASSLAQGREGHGSYNEQF
TRBV12-3/TRBV12-4	TRBD2	ASGPRTSKVDIQY
TRBV29-1	NA	SVVGPRDEQY
TRBV11-1	NA	ASSLESRASGANVLT
TRBV2	NA	ASMGHYDYGYT
TRBV6-2/TRBV6-3	NA	ASSGGSLRGHSYEQY
TRBV6-5	NA	ASSYSSASSVVYEQY
TRBV29-1	NA	SVWRGVDSLEQY
TRBV6-6	NA	ASSPGPTAGGYT
TRBV3-1	NA	ASSPETDNTGELF
TRBV11-2	TRBD2	ASSLSSGSVNEQF
TRBV7-8	TRBD2	ASSTGRGGDEQF
TRBV11-3	TRBD1	ASSLVGTGVGEQY
TRBV5-6	NA	ASSSLTSRSPPYEQY
TRBV29-1	NA	SAPTGLISTDTQY
TRBV4-1	NA	ASSPRTASTDTQY
TRBV4-3	NA	ASSQDHAGYSYNEQF
TRBV7-2	TRBD2	ASSLVGTSGQNEQF
TRBV20-1	TRBD2	SASFEAGRYEQY
TRBV27	TRBD2	ASRTTRLASMAKETQY
TRBV5-1	NA	TSSFTMDGTYGYT
TRBV29-1	TRBD2	SVSGGPNEQF
TRBV20-1	TRBD2	SARPRGLAGGEQF
TRBV7-2	NA	ASSPRFGGLEKLF
TRBV12-3/TRBV12-4	NA	ASSLPHTEETQY
TRBV5-6	NA	ASSFSPIGDEQF
TRBV29-1	NA	SVVTETASNTGELF
TRBV7-2	NA	ASSKRTASGNTIY
TRBV29-1	NA	SAEDRLDSHNEQF
TRBV6-1	NA	ASSEGIGYGYT
TRBV2	NA	ASFNGGSVNEQF
TRBV4-3	TRBD1	ASSQATSGGLYWPQH
TRBV29-1	NA	SDVQGPNYGYT
TRBV6-5	NA	ASSLSDSYSYEQC
TRBV5-5	TRBD1	ASKTGWY
TRBV4-3	NA	ASSQASTGADTQY
TRBV9	TRBD2	ASSVAHSGRADEQY
TRBV28	NA	ASSGTGSSNQPQH
TRBV7-2	NA	ASSLEASEGADTEAF
TRBV6-6	NA	ASRLFNNEQF
TRBV5-1	NA	ASSLMWNEQF
TRBV11-2	NA	ASSLSFGQETQY
TRBV15	NA	ATSRDRRNSDDGYT